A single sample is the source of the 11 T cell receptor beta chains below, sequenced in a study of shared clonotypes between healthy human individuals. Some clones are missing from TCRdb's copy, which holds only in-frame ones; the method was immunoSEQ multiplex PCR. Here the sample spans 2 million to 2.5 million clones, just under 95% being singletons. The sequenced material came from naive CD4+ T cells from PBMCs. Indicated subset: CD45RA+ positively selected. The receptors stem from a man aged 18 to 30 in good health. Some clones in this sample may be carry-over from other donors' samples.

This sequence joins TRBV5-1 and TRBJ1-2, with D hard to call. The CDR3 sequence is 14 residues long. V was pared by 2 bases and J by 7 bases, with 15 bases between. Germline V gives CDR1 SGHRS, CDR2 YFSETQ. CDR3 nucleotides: TGCGCCAGCAGCTTCTATGTCGGGTCCCTTGGCTACACCTTC. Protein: CASSFYVGSLGYTF.

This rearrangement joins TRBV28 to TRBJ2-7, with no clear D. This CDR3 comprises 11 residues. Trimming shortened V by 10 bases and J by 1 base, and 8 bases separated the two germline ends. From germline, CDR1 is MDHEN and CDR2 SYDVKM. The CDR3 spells CATLSSYEQYF. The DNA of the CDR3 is TGTGCCACCCTTAGTTCCTACGAGCAGTACTTC.

The CDR3 coding sequence is TGTGCCAGCAGGGCTAGCGGGACGAACACCGGGGAGCTGTTTTTT. It encodes CASRASGTNTGELFF. This sequence joins TRBV2 and TRBJ2-2, with 9 bases matching TRBD2. Germline trimming cut 6 bases from V and 0 bases from J; bases unmatched to any gene: 2. This CDR3 has 15 residues. The germline V gene has CDR1 SNHLY and CDR2 FYNNEI.

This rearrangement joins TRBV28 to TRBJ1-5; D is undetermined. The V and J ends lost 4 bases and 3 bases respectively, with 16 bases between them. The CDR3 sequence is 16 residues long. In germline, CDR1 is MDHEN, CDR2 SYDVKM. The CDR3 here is CASSSMAREFNQPQHF. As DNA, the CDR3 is TGTGCCAGCAGTTCAATGGCACGGGAATTCAATCAGCCCCAGCATTTT.

The DNA for the CDR3 is TGTGCCAGCAGGTTCAGGGGGCGCGGGGACACTGAAGCTTTCTTT. Protein sequence: CASRFRGRGDTEAFF. This chain links TRBV5-4 with TRBJ1-1; 8 nucleotides match TRBD1. After removal of 5 bases from V and 3 bases from J, the junction contained 9 bases not matched to a gene. CDR1 and CDR2 from the germline V gene are SGHNT and YYREEE (reference sequence). This CDR3 spans 15 amino acids.

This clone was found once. This chain's CDR3 is CASSLVRRAEGTVGTQYF. The CDR3 region has the DNA TGTGCCAGCAGCTTAGTTAGGAGAGCCGAGGGAACGGTGGGGACCCAGTACTTC. The chain uses TRBV7-2 and TRBJ2-5, with TRBD2 as a possible D gene (5 bases). V shed 1 base and J shed 7 bases, with 25 bases lying between them. This CDR3 comprises 18 residues. Germline V CDR1 and CDR2: SGHTA, FQGNSA.

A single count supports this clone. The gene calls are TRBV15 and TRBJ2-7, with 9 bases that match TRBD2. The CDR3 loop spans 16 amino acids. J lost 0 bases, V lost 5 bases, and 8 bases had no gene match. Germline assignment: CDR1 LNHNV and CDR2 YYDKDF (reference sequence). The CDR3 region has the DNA TGTGCCACCAGCGATAGCGGGAGTGGTCGCTCCTACGAGCAGTACTTC. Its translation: CATSDSGSGRSYEQYF.

The CDR3 sequence: CASSLFAGGNTDTQYF. The DNA for the CDR3 is TGTGCCAGCAGCTTATTCGCGGGAGGGAACACAGATACGCAGTATTTT. This chain uses TRBV7-3 with TRBJ2-3, with TRBD2 matching 9 bases. The CDR3 is 16 residues long. V gave up 2 bases and J gave up 2 bases; unmatched junction bases: 5. The germline V gene has CDR1 SGHTA and CDR2 FQGTGA.

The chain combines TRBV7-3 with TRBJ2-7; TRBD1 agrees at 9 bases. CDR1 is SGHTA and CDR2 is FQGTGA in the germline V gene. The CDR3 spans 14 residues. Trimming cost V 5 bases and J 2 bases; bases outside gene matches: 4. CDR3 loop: CASSRDRVTYEQYF. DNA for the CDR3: TGTGCCAGCAGCCGGGACAGGGTTACCTACGAGCAGTACTTC.

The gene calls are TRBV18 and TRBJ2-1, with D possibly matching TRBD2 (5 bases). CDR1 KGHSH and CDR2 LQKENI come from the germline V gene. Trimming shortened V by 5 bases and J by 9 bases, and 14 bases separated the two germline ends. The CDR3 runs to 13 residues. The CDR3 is CASSTGSSGEQFF. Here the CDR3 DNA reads TGTGCCAGCTCAACCGGTTCGAGCGGTGAGCAGTTCTTC.

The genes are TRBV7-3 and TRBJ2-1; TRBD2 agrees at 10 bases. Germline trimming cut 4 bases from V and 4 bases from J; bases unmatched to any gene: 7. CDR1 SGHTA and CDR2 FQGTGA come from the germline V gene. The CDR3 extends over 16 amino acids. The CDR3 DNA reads TGTGCCAGCAGCTCGTTAGCGGGAGGAATATACAATGAGCAGTTCTTC. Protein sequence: CASSSLAGGIYNEQFF.